This T cell receptor (beta chain) was recovered during a study of CD8 T cells in Susac syndrome. This clonotype is a singleton in its sample. A quantity of about 0.45 to 1 ug RNA underwent reverse transcription using random hexamers. immunoSEQ multiplex PCR amplified TCR beta CDR3 across 54 Vbeta, 13 Jbeta. TCRdb passed the immunoSEQ multiplex PCR reads through MiXCR, listing each CDR3 protein once. The table shows around 46,000 distinct CDR3 sequences, with around 93% occurring only once. CDR1 is KGHSH, CDR2 LQKENI, per germline. This CDR3 has 16 residues. V was cut by 0 bases and J by 4 bases, with 15 bases left in between. Controls were drawn from healthy donors and were matched for age and sex.

This clonotype was obtained from a human donor in good health. V usage is TRBV18 and J usage is TRBJ2-5; D remains unclear. Sequences were obtained from CD8+ T cells from PBMCs. Here the CDR3 reads CASSPPEGRQRETQYF. The CDR3 DNA is TGTGCCAGCTCACCACCGGAAGGGCGGCAGAGAGAGACCCAGTACTTC.